Shown below are 6 T cell receptor beta chains from a single sample sequenced in a study of blood T cells in healthy people across ages. A second 7 to 11 cycle PCR used barcoded and J-beta primers. From the 5' RACE reads, TCRdb called clonotypes with MiXCR, one entry per CDR3 protein. The sample records about 900,000 distinct CDR3 sequences, 40% to 60% being singletons. The material sequenced was blood. Receptors originate from a man younger than 45 in good health.

This clonotype was counted only a few times. The V and J genes are TRBV4-3 and TRBJ2-3, with 9 bases matching TRBD1. V shed 0 bases and J 2 bases; nucleotides not matched to a gene: 6. Germline loops: CDR1 LGHNA, CDR2 YSLEER. There are 17 residues in the CDR3. CDR3: CASSQDQGQGITDTQYF. The CDR3 DNA sequence: TGCGCCAGCAGCCAAGATCAAGGACAGGGGATCACAGATACGCAGTATTTT.

The chain carries TRBV7-3 and TRBJ2-1, with D perhaps matching TRBD2 (5 bases). V was cut by 5 bases and J by 5 bases, with 10 bases left in between. The CDR3 spans 13 residues. Germline V gene data show CDR1 as SGHTA and CDR2 as FQGTGA. The CDR3 DNA sequence: TGTGCCAGCAGCGGCTCCGGGAACAATGAGCAGTTCTTC. Its protein is CASSGSGNNEQFF.

The table lists this clonotype with a few counts. This chain joins TRBV29-1 and TRBJ1-6, with 8 nucleotides matching TRBD1. V was pared by 5 bases and J by 3 bases, with 3 bases of the junction left unmatched. The germline gives CDR1 SQVTM, CDR2 ANQGSEA. The CDR3 sequence is 14 residues long. This CDR3 is CSVKTGGYNSPLHF. In DNA, the CDR3 is TGCAGCGTTAAAACAGGGGGCTATAATTCACCCCTCCACTTT.

The chain employs TRBV29-1 and TRBJ2-7; either TRBD1 or TRBD2 may supply D (5 bases each). Trimming removed 0 bases at V and 1 base at J, with 13 bases between. The CDR3 loop spans 15 amino acids. Germline V gives CDR1 SQVTM, CDR2 ANQGSEA. The CDR3 spells CSVEDEAGRSYEQYF. The CDR3, as DNA: TGCAGCGTTGAAGATGAGGCAGGGAGATCCTACGAGCAGTACTTC.

This rearrangement joins TRBV5-1 to TRBJ2-7; D is unclear. Trimming pared 4 bases from V and 4 bases from J, leaving 12 bases between. The CDR3 totals 13 residues. From germline, CDR1 is SGHRS and CDR2 YFSETQ. The CDR3 here is CASSRTQAYEQYF. For the CDR3, the DNA is TGCGCCAGCAGCCGAACTCAAGCATACGAGCAGTACTTC.

This clonotype has a handful of counts. The CDR3 DNA sequence: TGTGCCTGGAGTCGGGGACAGGTCTATGGCTACACCTTC. The encoded protein is CAWSRGQVYGYTF. This chain connects TRBV30 to TRBJ1-2; 8 nucleotides align to TRBD1. V was pared by 2 bases and J by 4 bases, with 3 bases of the junction left unmatched. The length of the CDR3 is 13 residues. Per the germline V gene, CDR1 is GTSNPN and CDR2 is SVGIG (reference sequence).